These T cell receptor beta chains were read from a single sample in a study of blood T cell repertoires in COVID-19. The method was immunoSEQ multiplex PCR; TCRdb's version includes in-frame clones alone and lacks a portion of them. The table includes more than 85,000 clones, around 84% detected once. The sample comprised peripheral blood. The receptor set was obtained from a woman aged 60 to 75 with acute or convalescent COVID-19. CDR3s include the opening cysteine and the closing phenylalanine or tryptophan. The D gene is left open where the match is weak. Size tells how often a clone was seen (once, few, many) or the class of an expanded clone, and some rows leave it out.

CDR3 protein: CASSSVGQGSYGYTF; CDR3 DNA: TGCGCCAGCAGCTCCGTCGGACAGGGTAGTTACGGCTACACCTTC; clone size: few; CDR3 length: 15; D gene: TRBD1; V gene: TRBV5-1; J gene: TRBJ1-2
CDR3 protein: CASSFTGSNEQFF; CDR3 DNA: TGTGCCAGCAGCTTCACAGGGAGTAATGAGCAGTTCTTC; clone size: -; CDR3 length: 13; D gene: -; V gene: TRBV7-3; J gene: TRBJ2-1
CDR3 protein: CATSRVGRGYGYTF; CDR3 DNA: TGTGCCACCAGCAGAGTGGGCAGGGGCTATGGCTACACCTTC; clone size: -; CDR3 length: 14; D gene: -; V gene: TRBV15; J gene: TRBJ1-2
CDR3 protein: CASTLQGAGTEAFF; CDR3 DNA: TGCGCCAGCACCCTTCAAGGGGCTGGTACTGAAGCTTTCTTT; clone size: -; CDR3 length: 14; D gene: -; V gene: TRBV5-1; J gene: TRBJ1-1
CDR3 protein: CASSGGALPGANVLTF; CDR3 DNA: TGTGCCAGCAGCGGAGGCGCGCTGCCTGGGGCCAACGTCCTGACTTTC; clone size: -; CDR3 length: 16; D gene: -; V gene: TRBV7-3; J gene: TRBJ2-6
CDR3 protein: CASSPFSYEQYF; CDR3 DNA: TGTGCCAGCAGCCCGTTCTCCTACGAGCAGTACTTC; clone size: once; CDR3 length: 12; D gene: -; V gene: TRBV11-2; J gene: TRBJ2-7
CDR3 protein: CASSLTGDGNSPLHF; CDR3 DNA: TGTGCCAGCAGCTTGACAGGGGATGGCAATTCACCCCTCCACTTT; clone size: -; CDR3 length: 15; D gene: TRBD1; V gene: TRBV7-3; J gene: TRBJ1-6
CDR3 protein: CASNTGDNQPQHF; CDR3 DNA: TGTGCCAGCAATACAGGGGACAATCAGCCCCAGCATTTT; clone size: -; CDR3 length: 13; D gene: TRBD1; V gene: TRBV12-3/TRBV12-4; J gene: TRBJ1-5
CDR3 protein: CASSLRRGIGGSPLHF; CDR3 DNA: TGTGCCAGCAGCTTAAGGAGGGGAATCGGTGGTTCACCCCTCCACTTT; clone size: -; CDR3 length: 16; D gene: -; V gene: TRBV7-9; J gene: TRBJ1-6
CDR3 protein: CASSPVLNSGANVLTF; CDR3 DNA: TGTGCCAGCAGCCCCGTTCTTAACTCTGGGGCCAACGTCCTGACTTTC; clone size: -; CDR3 length: 16; D gene: -; V gene: TRBV5-6; J gene: TRBJ2-6
CDR3 protein: CASIPGQKETQYF; CDR3 DNA: TGTGCCAGCATCCCGGGACAGAAAGAGACCCAGTACTTC; clone size: -; CDR3 length: 13; D gene: TRBD1; V gene: TRBV7-9; J gene: TRBJ2-5
CDR3 protein: CSVGQGVNQPQHF; CDR3 DNA: TGCAGCGTGGGACAGGGTGTAAATCAGCCCCAGCATTTT; clone size: -; CDR3 length: 13; D gene: TRBD1; V gene: TRBV29-1; J gene: TRBJ1-5
CDR3 protein: CASSRTESSGNTIYF; CDR3 DNA: TGTGCCAGCAGCCGGACTGAGAGCTCTGGAAACACCATATATTTT; clone size: -; CDR3 length: 15; D gene: -; V gene: TRBV14; J gene: TRBJ1-3
CDR3 protein: CASSDWARDEQFF; CDR3 DNA: TGTGCCAGCAGTGACTGGGCCCGAGATGAGCAGTTCTTC; clone size: -; CDR3 length: 13; D gene: -; V gene: TRBV6-4; J gene: TRBJ2-1
CDR3 protein: CASSYVQSSSQYF; CDR3 DNA: TGTGCCAGCAGTTACGTCCAGTCTTCTTCGCAGTACTTC; clone size: -; CDR3 length: 13; D gene: -; V gene: TRBV6-2/TRBV6-3; J gene: TRBJ2-7
CDR3 protein: CASSDSGQAGELFF; CDR3 DNA: TGTGCCAGCAGTGACTCGGGACAGGCCGGGGAGCTGTTTTTT; clone size: -; CDR3 length: 14; D gene: TRBD1; V gene: TRBV6-4; J gene: TRBJ2-2
CDR3 protein: CASSLGRHSGNTIYF; CDR3 DNA: TGTGCCAGCAGCCTAGGCAGGCACTCTGGAAACACCATATATTTT; clone size: -; CDR3 length: 15; D gene: -; V gene: TRBV4-2; J gene: TRBJ1-3
CDR3 protein: CASRRREGLQETQYF; CDR3 DNA: TGTGCCAGCAGACGCAGGGAGGGACTTCAAGAGACCCAGTACTTC; clone size: once; CDR3 length: 15; D gene: TRBD2; V gene: TRBV6-5; J gene: TRBJ2-5
CDR3 protein: CASSPSTNEKLFF; CDR3 DNA: TGTGCCAGCAGTCCGTCAACTAATGAAAAACTGTTTTTT; clone size: -; CDR3 length: 13; D gene: -; V gene: TRBV25-1; J gene: TRBJ1-4
CDR3 protein: CASSPNMAMNTEAFF; CDR3 DNA: TGTGCCAGCAGTCCCAACATGGCCATGAACACTGAAGCTTTCTTT; clone size: -; CDR3 length: 15; D gene: -; V gene: TRBV6-5; J gene: TRBJ1-1
CDR3 protein: CASSPRERGRNNEQFF; CDR3 DNA: TGTGCCAGCAGCCCAAGGGAGAGGGGGCGAAACAATGAGCAGTTCTTC; clone size: -; CDR3 length: 16; D gene: -; V gene: TRBV21-1; J gene: TRBJ2-1
CDR3 protein: CASSSPGPRGSPLHF; CDR3 DNA: TGTGCCAGCAGCTCACCTGGACCAAGGGGTTCACCCCTCCACTTT; clone size: -; CDR3 length: 15; D gene: -; V gene: TRBV11-2; J gene: TRBJ1-6
CDR3 protein: CASSFRGRLKWDTEAFF; CDR3 DNA: TGTGCCAGCAGTTTCAGGGGGCGTCTCAAATGGGACACTGAAGCTTTCTTT; clone size: -; CDR3 length: 17; D gene: TRBD1; V gene: TRBV27; J gene: TRBJ1-1
CDR3 protein: CASSPRIQGSTDTQYF; CDR3 DNA: TGTGCCAGCTCACCACGTATCCAGGGAAGTACAGATACGCAGTATTTT; clone size: -; CDR3 length: 16; D gene: -; V gene: TRBV18; J gene: TRBJ2-3
CDR3 protein: CASSQQGQGASGYTF; CDR3 DNA: TGCGCCAGCAGCCAACAGGGACAGGGGGCGAGTGGCTACACCTTC; clone size: -; CDR3 length: 15; D gene: TRBD1; V gene: TRBV4-3; J gene: TRBJ1-2
CDR3 protein: CASSPRDNEQFF; CDR3 DNA: TGTGCCAGCAGCCCGAGGGACAATGAGCAGTTCTTC; clone size: -; CDR3 length: 12; D gene: -; V gene: TRBV7-6; J gene: TRBJ2-1
CDR3 protein: CSASGTGAEQYF; CDR3 DNA: TGCAGTGCAAGTGGGACAGGGGCCGAGCAGTACTTC; clone size: -; CDR3 length: 12; D gene: TRBD1; V gene: TRBV20-1; J gene: TRBJ2-7
CDR3 protein: CASSPTGLGDEKLFF; CDR3 DNA: TGTGCCAGCAGCCCGACAGGTCTTGGGGATGAAAAACTGTTTTTT; clone size: -; CDR3 length: 15; D gene: -; V gene: TRBV9; J gene: TRBJ1-4
CDR3 protein: CASSLAVQGEREQYF; CDR3 DNA: TGCGCCAGCAGCTTGGCCGTACAGGGGGAACGGGAGCAGTACTTC; clone size: -; CDR3 length: 15; D gene: TRBD1; V gene: TRBV5-1; J gene: TRBJ2-7
CDR3 protein: CASSLGLAGNYNEQFF; CDR3 DNA: TGTGCCAGCAGCCTAGGACTAGCGGGTAACTACAATGAGCAGTTCTTC; clone size: -; CDR3 length: 16; D gene: TRBD2; V gene: TRBV5-5; J gene: TRBJ2-1
CDR3 protein: CASSQDGVNTGELFF; CDR3 DNA: TGCGCCAGCAGCCAAGATGGAGTTAACACCGGGGAGCTGTTTTTT; clone size: -; CDR3 length: 15; D gene: -; V gene: TRBV4-3; J gene: TRBJ2-2
CDR3 protein: CASSVGGLDQPQHF; CDR3 DNA: TGCGCCAGCAGTGTAGGAGGGTTGGATCAGCCCCAGCATTTT; clone size: -; CDR3 length: 14; D gene: -; V gene: TRBV10-1; J gene: TRBJ1-5
CDR3 protein: CASRIDKSSYNEQFF; CDR3 DNA: TGTGCCAGTAGGATCGACAAGAGCTCCTACAATGAGCAGTTCTTC; clone size: -; CDR3 length: 15; D gene: -; V gene: TRBV19; J gene: TRBJ2-1
CDR3 protein: CASSPMGRMNTEAFF; CDR3 DNA: TGTGCCAGCAGTCCAATGGGCAGGATGAACACTGAAGCTTTCTTT; clone size: -; CDR3 length: 15; D gene: -; V gene: TRBV4-2; J gene: TRBJ1-1
CDR3 protein: CATSDSQGKNTEAFF; CDR3 DNA: TGTGCCACCAGTGATTCTCAGGGGAAGAACACTGAAGCTTTCTTT; clone size: -; CDR3 length: 15; D gene: -; V gene: TRBV24-1; J gene: TRBJ1-1
CDR3 protein: CASSPPGGYEEKLFF; CDR3 DNA: TGCGCCAGCAGCCCCCCGGGGGGGTACGAAGAAAAACTGTTTTTT; clone size: once; CDR3 length: 15; D gene: -; V gene: TRBV4-1; J gene: TRBJ1-4
CDR3 protein: CASSQPGRSNEKLFF; CDR3 DNA: TGCGCCAGCAGCCAACCAGGAAGGTCTAATGAAAAACTGTTTTTT; clone size: -; CDR3 length: 15; D gene: -; V gene: TRBV4-1; J gene: TRBJ1-4
CDR3 protein: CASSFPGQGLYSYGYTF; CDR3 DNA: TGTGCCAGCAGTTTTCCGGGACAGGGTCTTTATAGCTATGGCTACACCTTC; clone size: -; CDR3 length: 17; D gene: TRBD1; V gene: TRBV28; J gene: TRBJ1-2
CDR3 protein: CASSQDLVVAGAPFQETQYF; CDR3 DNA: TGTGCCAGCAGCCAAGATCTTGTGGTAGCGGGGGCTCCTTTCCAAGAGACCCAGTACTTC; clone size: -; CDR3 length: 20; D gene: TRBD2; V gene: TRBV4-2; J gene: TRBJ2-5
CDR3 protein: CASSELLAGGLETQYF; CDR3 DNA: TGTGCCAGCAGTGAACTTCTAGCGGGGGGGCTAGAGACCCAGTACTTC; clone size: -; CDR3 length: 16; D gene: TRBD2; V gene: TRBV2; J gene: TRBJ2-5
CDR3 protein: CASSHLRDSPGNTIYF; CDR3 DNA: TGTGCCAGCAGCCACCTAAGGGACAGTCCTGGAAACACCATATATTTT; clone size: -; CDR3 length: 16; D gene: TRBD1; V gene: TRBV3-1/TRBV3-2; J gene: TRBJ1-3
CDR3 protein: CSVEQGKAFF; CDR3 DNA: TGCAGCGTTGAGCAGGGCAAAGCTTTCTTT; clone size: -; CDR3 length: 10; D gene: -; V gene: TRBV29-1; J gene: TRBJ1-1
CDR3 protein: CASSGGGGGEQYF; CDR3 DNA: TGTGCCAGCAGTGGGGGCGGGGGGGGCGAGCAGTACTTC; clone size: -; CDR3 length: 13; D gene: TRBD2; V gene: TRBV12-3/TRBV12-4; J gene: TRBJ2-7
CDR3 protein: CASSIDRGTHSNQPQHF; CDR3 DNA: TGTGCCAGTAGTATAGATCGTGGGACACATAGCAATCAGCCCCAGCATTTT; clone size: -; CDR3 length: 17; D gene: -; V gene: TRBV19; J gene: TRBJ1-5
CDR3 protein: CAWNQGAHAFF; CDR3 DNA: TGTGCCTGGAATCAGGGGGCTCACGCTTTCTTT; clone size: -; CDR3 length: 11; D gene: TRBD1; V gene: TRBV30; J gene: TRBJ1-1
CDR3 protein: CAYDRGNEKLFF; CDR3 DNA: TGTGCCTACGACAGGGGTAATGAAAAACTGTTTTTT; clone size: -; CDR3 length: 12; D gene: TRBD1; V gene: TRBV30; J gene: TRBJ1-4
CDR3 protein: CASGTTGMGEQYF; CDR3 DNA: TGTGCCAGCGGAACGACAGGGATGGGCGAGCAGTACTTC; clone size: -; CDR3 length: 13; D gene: TRBD1; V gene: TRBV27; J gene: TRBJ2-7
CDR3 protein: CASSFRQGSYGYTF; CDR3 DNA: TGTGCCAGCAGTTTCAGACAGGGGAGCTATGGCTACACCTTC; clone size: -; CDR3 length: 14; D gene: TRBD1; V gene: TRBV5-6; J gene: TRBJ1-2
CDR3 protein: CASSFGSTYGYTF; CDR3 DNA: TGTGCCAGCAGCTTTGGCAGTACCTATGGCTACACCTTC; clone size: -; CDR3 length: 13; D gene: -; V gene: TRBV7-2; J gene: TRBJ1-2
CDR3 protein: CASSEFRGNSPLHF; CDR3 DNA: TGCGCCAGCAGTGAGTTTAGGGGAAATTCACCCCTCCACTTT; clone size: -; CDR3 length: 14; D gene: -; V gene: TRBV10-2; J gene: TRBJ1-6
CDR3 protein: CASSSTRRRAAYGYTF; CDR3 DNA: TGTGCCAGCAGCTCGACGCGAAGACGAGCGGCCTATGGCTACACCTTC; clone size: -; CDR3 length: 16; D gene: -; V gene: TRBV7-6; J gene: TRBJ1-2
CDR3 protein: CASSRTGVGEKLFF; CDR3 DNA: TGTGCCAGCAGCCGCACAGGGGTGGGGGAAAAACTGTTTTTT; clone size: -; CDR3 length: 14; D gene: TRBD1; V gene: TRBV4-2; J gene: TRBJ1-4
CDR3 protein: CASRTGRNQPQHF; CDR3 DNA: TGTGCCAGCAGGACAGGTCGCAATCAGCCCCAGCATTTT; clone size: -; CDR3 length: 13; D gene: -; V gene: TRBV12-3/TRBV12-4; J gene: TRBJ1-5
CDR3 protein: CASSQDSGRAGPTDTQYF; CDR3 DNA: TGCGCCAGCAGCCAAGATAGCGGCAGGGCCGGGCCCACAGATACGCAGTATTTT; clone size: -; CDR3 length: 18; D gene: -; V gene: TRBV4-1; J gene: TRBJ2-3
CDR3 protein: CASRTAGGPTGTDTQYF; CDR3 DNA: TGTGCCAGCAGGACAGCGGGGGGGCCTACCGGCACAGATACGCAGTATTTT; clone size: -; CDR3 length: 17; D gene: TRBD2; V gene: TRBV3-1/TRBV3-2; J gene: TRBJ2-3
CDR3 protein: CASSLAGDSREQYF; CDR3 DNA: TGTGCCAGCAGCTTGGCCGGGGACTCCCGGGAGCAGTACTTC; clone size: -; CDR3 length: 14; D gene: -; V gene: TRBV5-4; J gene: TRBJ2-7
CDR3 protein: CASSSGVFQREKLFF; CDR3 DNA: TGTGCCAGCAGCTCGGGGGTCTTTCAACGGGAAAAACTGTTTTTT; clone size: -; CDR3 length: 15; D gene: -; V gene: TRBV7-2; J gene: TRBJ1-4